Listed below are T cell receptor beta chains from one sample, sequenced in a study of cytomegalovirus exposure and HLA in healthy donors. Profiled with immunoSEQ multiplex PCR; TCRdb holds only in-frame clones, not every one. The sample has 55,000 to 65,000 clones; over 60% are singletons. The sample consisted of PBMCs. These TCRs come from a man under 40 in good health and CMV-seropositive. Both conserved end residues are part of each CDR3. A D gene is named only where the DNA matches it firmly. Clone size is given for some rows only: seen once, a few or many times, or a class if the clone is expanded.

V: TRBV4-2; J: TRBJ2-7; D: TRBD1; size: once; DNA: TGTGCCAGCAGCCGGGCAAGGACAGGGGTTAACCACGAGCAGTACTTC; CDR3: CASSRARTGVNHEQYF
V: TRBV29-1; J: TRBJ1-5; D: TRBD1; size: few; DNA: TGCAGCGCCGGGACAGCTGGTCAGCCCCAGCATTTT; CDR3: CSAGTAGQPQHF
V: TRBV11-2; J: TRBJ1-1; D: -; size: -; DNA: TGTGCCAGCAGCTTGAGGCATGGGGGCGACACTGAAGCTTTCTTT; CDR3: CASSLRHGGDTEAFF
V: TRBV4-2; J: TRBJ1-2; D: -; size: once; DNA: TGTGCCAGCAGCCGAGGAGAACAGGGCAGTAGCTATGGCTACACCTTC; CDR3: CASSRGEQGSSYGYTF
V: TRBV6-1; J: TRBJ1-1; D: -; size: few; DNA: TGTGCCAGCGTACTACAGGGCTGGAACACTGAAGCTTTCTTT; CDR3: CASVLQGWNTEAFF
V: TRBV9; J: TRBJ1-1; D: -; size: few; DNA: TGTGCCAGCAGCCACCCGCCGGGAACTGAAGCTTTCTTT; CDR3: CASSHPPGTEAFF
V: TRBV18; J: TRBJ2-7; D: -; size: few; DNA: TGTGCCAGCTCACGGGGGGACAGCGGGCAGTACTTC; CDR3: CASSRGDSGQYF
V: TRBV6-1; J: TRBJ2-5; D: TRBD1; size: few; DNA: TGTGCCAGCAGTGAATTTGACAGGGACGGGGAGACCCAGTACTTC; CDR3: CASSEFDRDGETQYF
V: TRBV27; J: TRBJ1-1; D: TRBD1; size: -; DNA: TGTGCCAGCAGATACAGGGGGCCGAGGACTGAAGCTTTCTTT; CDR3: CASRYRGPRTEAFF
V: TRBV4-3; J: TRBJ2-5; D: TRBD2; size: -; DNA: TGCGCCAGCGGCCCGGCCTTCGCGGCGGGGGGAGAGACCCAGTACTTC; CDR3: CASGPAFAAGGETQYF
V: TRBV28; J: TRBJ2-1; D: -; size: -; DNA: TGTGCCAGCAGCCCTTTCGGGGGAATCCCTGAGCAGTTCTTC; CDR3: CASSPFGGIPEQFF
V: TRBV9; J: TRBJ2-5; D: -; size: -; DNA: TGTGCCAGCAGCGTGCGGGACAGACAAGAGACCCAGTACTTC; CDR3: CASSVRDRQETQYF
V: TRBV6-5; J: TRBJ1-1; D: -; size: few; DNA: TGTGCCAGCAGTTACTCGGTCAGGGTGGTCGACACTGAAGCTTTCTTT; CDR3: CASSYSVRVVDTEAFF
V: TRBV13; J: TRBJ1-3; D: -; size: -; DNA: TGTGCCAGCAGCTTACGCAGGGGAAACACCATATATTTT; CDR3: CASSLRRGNTIYF
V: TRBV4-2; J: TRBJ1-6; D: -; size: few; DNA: TGTGCCAGCAGCCAAGGAAGGAGCTCCTATAATTCACCCCTCCACTTT; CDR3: CASSQGRSSYNSPLHF
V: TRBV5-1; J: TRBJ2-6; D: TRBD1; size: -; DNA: TGCGCCAGCAGCCGGACCGGGACAGGGGGCGCCGGGGCCAACGTCCTGACTTTC; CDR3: CASSRTGTGGAGANVLTF
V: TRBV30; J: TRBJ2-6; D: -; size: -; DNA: TGTGCCTGGAGGACTCCGGGACACGGGACCTCTGGGGCCAACGTCCTGACTTTC; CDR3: CAWRTPGHGTSGANVLTF
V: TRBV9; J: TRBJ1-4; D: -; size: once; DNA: TGTGCCAGCAGCGCAGGGACTGAGAATGAAAAACTGTTTTTT; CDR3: CASSAGTENEKLFF
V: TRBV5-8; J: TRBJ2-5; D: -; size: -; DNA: TGTGCCAGCAGCCATACTCAAGAGACCCAGTACTTC; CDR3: CASSHTQETQYF
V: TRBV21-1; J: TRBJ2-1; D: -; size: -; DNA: TGTGCCAGCAGCAAGGGGCGGACTATAAGCGGGGGGGCCTTGCCTCCTGAGCAGTTCTTC; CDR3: CASSKGRTISGGALPPEQFF
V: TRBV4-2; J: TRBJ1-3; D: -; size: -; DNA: TGTGCCAGCAGCCAGGGAGACACGTCCGGAAACACCATATATTTT; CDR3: CASSQGDTSGNTIYF
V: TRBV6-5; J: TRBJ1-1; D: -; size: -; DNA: TGTGCCAGCAGCCCCGACAGGCGCCCTATTGAAGCTTTCTTT; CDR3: CASSPDRRPIEAFF
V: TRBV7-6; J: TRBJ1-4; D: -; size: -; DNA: TGTGCCAGCAGCTTAAAGGGAGGGTCTGAACTGTTTTTT; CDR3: CASSLKGGSELFF
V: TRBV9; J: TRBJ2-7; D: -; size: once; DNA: TGTGCCAGCAGCGTCCTGGGGACTCCCTACGAGCAGTACTTC; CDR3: CASSVLGTPYEQYF
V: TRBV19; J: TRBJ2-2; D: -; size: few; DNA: TGTGCCAGTAGTACCCAGGGGCAGGGGTACACCGGGGAGCTGTTTTTT; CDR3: CASSTQGQGYTGELFF
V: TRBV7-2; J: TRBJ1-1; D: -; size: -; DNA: TGTGCCAGCAGCTCGAGACCATGGGGAGGGGGGAACACTGAAGCTTTCTTT; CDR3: CASSSRPWGGGNTEAFF
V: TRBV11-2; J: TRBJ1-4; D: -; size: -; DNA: TGTGCCAGCAGCTTTCTCGACAGTCGGGTGAATGAAAAACTGTTTTTT; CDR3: CASSFLDSRVNEKLFF
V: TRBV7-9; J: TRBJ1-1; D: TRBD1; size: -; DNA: TGTGCCAGCAGCTTAGCGCCAGGGGGCCAGATATCTGAAGCTTTCTTT; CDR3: CASSLAPGGQISEAFF
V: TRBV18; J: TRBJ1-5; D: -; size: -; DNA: TGTGCCAGCTCAGAGCAGGGAGGGATCAATCAGCCCCAGCATTTT; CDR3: CASSEQGGINQPQHF
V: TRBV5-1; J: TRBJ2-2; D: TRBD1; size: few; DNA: TGCGCCAGCAGCTCCACCGGGACAGAGAACACCGGGGAGCTGTTTTTT; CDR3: CASSSTGTENTGELFF
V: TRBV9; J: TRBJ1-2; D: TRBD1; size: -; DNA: TGTGCCAGCAGCGCGGGGACAGGGGGCGGCTACACCTTC; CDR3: CASSAGTGGGYTF
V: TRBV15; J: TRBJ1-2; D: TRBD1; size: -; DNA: TGTGCCACCAGCAGAGGGGACAGGCAGAACTATGGCTACACCTTC; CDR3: CATSRGDRQNYGYTF
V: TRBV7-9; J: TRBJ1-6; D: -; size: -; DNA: TGTGCCAGCAGCCTGGCCCGGCAGGCGATGCGAAATTCACCCCTCCACTTT; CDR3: CASSLARQAMRNSPLHF
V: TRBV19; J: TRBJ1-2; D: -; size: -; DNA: TGTGCCAGTAGTGTAAAAGTATCGGGACACGGTCTGGGCTACACCTTC; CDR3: CASSVKVSGHGLGYTF
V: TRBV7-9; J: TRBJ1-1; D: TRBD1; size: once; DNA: TGTGCCAGCAGCACCGGACAGGCTAACACTGAAGCTTTCTTT; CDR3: CASSTGQANTEAFF
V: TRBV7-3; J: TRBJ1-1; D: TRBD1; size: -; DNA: TGTGCCAGCAGCTCCACAGGGGGCGCGAACACTGAAGCTTTCTTT; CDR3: CASSSTGGANTEAFF
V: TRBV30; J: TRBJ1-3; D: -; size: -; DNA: TGTGCCTGGAGGGTCACAGGGATACACTCTGGAAACACCATATATTTT; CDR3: CAWRVTGIHSGNTIYF
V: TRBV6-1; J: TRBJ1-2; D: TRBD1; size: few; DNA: TGTGCCAGCAGCTCGAACAGGGGGCATGGCTACACCTTC; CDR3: CASSSNRGHGYTF
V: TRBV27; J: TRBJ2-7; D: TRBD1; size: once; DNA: TGTGCCAGCAGTTTAGGGACAGGGGAGAGCTCCTACGAGCAGTACTTC; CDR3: CASSLGTGESSYEQYF
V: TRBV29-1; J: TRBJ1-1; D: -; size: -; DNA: TGCAGCGTTGGGGCGCGCGAAGCTTTCTTT; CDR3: CSVGAREAFF
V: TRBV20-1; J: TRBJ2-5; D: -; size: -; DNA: TGCAGTGCAACTAGATCGGAGACCCAGTACTTC; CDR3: CSATRSETQYF
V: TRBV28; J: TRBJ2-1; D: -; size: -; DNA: TGTGCCAGCAGGGTCGGGACCTACAATGAGCAGTTCTTC; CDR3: CASRVGTYNEQFF
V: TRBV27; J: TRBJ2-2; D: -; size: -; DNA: TGTGCCAGCAGTTTACAGGGGGGAACCGGGGAGCTGTTTTTT; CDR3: CASSLQGGTGELFF
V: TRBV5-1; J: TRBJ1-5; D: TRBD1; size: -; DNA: TGCGCCAGCAGCTTATTTTCAGGGGGGAATCAGCCCCAGCATTTT; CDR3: CASSLFSGGNQPQHF
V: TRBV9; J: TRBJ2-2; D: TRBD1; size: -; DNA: TGTGCCAGCAGCCCGAGAGGGGACAGGAACACCGGGGAGCTGTTTTTT; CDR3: CASSPRGDRNTGELFF
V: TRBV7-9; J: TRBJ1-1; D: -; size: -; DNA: TGTTCCAGCAGCTCCTCGAGTCCCACTGAAGCTTTCTTT; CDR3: CSSSSSSPTEAFF
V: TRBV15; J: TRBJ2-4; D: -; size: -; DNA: TGTGCCACCAGCACTCTGGGCAGGGTCGGAAACATTCAGTACTTC; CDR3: CATSTLGRVGNIQYF
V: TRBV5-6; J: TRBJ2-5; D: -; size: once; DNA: TGTGCCAGCAGCTTGGCCAGGGGCCATTTACAAGAGACCCAGTACTTC; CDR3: CASSLARGHLQETQYF
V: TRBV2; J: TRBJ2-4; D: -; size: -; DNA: TGTGCCAGCAGCGTAGGGCAGGGTGGGAACATTCAGTACTTC; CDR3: CASSVGQGGNIQYF
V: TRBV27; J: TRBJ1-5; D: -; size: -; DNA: TGTGCCAGCAGTTTAGGGCCAGGGCCTAATCAGCCCCAGCATTTT; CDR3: CASSLGPGPNQPQHF
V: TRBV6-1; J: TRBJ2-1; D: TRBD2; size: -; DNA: TGTGCCAGCACGCTAGCGGACGCCGCTAACAATGAGCAGTTCTTC; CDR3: CASTLADAANNEQFF